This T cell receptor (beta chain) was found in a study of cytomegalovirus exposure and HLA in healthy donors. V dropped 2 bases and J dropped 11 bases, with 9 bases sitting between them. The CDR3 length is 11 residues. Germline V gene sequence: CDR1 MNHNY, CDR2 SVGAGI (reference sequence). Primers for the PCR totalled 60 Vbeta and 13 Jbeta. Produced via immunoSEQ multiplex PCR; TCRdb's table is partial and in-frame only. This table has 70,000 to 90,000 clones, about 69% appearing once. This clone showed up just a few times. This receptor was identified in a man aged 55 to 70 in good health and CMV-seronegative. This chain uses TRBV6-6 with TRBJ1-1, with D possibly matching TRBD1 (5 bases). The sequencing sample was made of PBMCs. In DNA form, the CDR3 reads TGTGCCAGCAGTTACGGCAGGGCGGCTTTCTTT. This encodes CASSYGRAAFF.